These T cell receptor beta chains were read from a single sample in a study of OX40 agonist ivuxolimab in advanced cancers. TCRdb's copy holds only in-frame clones and misses some; the assay was immunoSEQ multiplex PCR. The repertoire holds tens of thousands of clones, with more than 75% as singletons. Specimen: CD4+ or CD8+ T cells sorted from blood, collected in a trial of the OX40 agonist ivuxolimab. These receptors originate from an adult with an advanced solid tumor such as melanoma, head and neck, liver or kidney cancer. Each CDR3 is given with its conserved first and last residue. The D gene is left open where the match is weak. Some rows mark clone size as missing; the rest say once, few, many or name a class of expanded clone.

d_call clone_size j_call v_call cdr3_aa cdr3_nt
NA NA TRBJ2-7 TRBV9 CAGSVGGRGIHEQYF TGTGCCGGCAGCGTAGGAGGTCGGGGGATCCACGAGCAGTACTTC
NA NA TRBJ1-5 TRBV23-1 CASGQRGGTNDQPQHF TGCGCCAGCGGGCAACGGGGCGGGACAAATGATCAGCCCCAGCATTTT
NA once TRBJ2-5 TRBV9 CASSVEGGAQYF TGTGCCAGCAGCGTAGAAGGGGGGGCCCAGTACTTC
NA NA TRBJ2-5 TRBV4-1 CASSQETGGETQYF TGCGCCAGCAGCCAAGAAACGGGCGGGGAGACCCAGTACTTC
TRBD1 NA TRBJ1-4 TRBV19 CASNPRRTGRTNEKLFF TGTGCCAGTAACCCAAGGAGGACAGGGAGGACTAATGAAAAACTGTTTTTT
NA NA TRBJ2-5 TRBV11-2 CASSLYQLETQYF TGTGCCAGCAGCTTATACCAGCTGGAGACCCAGTACTTC
NA NA TRBJ1-5 TRBV5-6 CASSLGSSNQPQHF TGTGCCAGCAGCTTGGGAAGTAGCAATCAGCCCCAGCATTTT
TRBD2 NA TRBJ2-1 TRBV9 CASSVSPRLAGVLSSYNEQFF TGTGCCAGCAGCGTCTCACCCAGACTAGCGGGGGTCCTCAGCTCCTACAATGAGCAGTTCTTC
NA NA TRBJ1-1 TRBV28 CASSLENTEAFF TGTGCCAGCAGTTTGGAGAACACTGAAGCTTTCTTT
NA NA TRBJ2-7 TRBV30 CAWGVEYEQYF TGTGCCTGGGGGGTAGAATACGAGCAGTACTTC
NA NA TRBJ2-7 TRBV7-8 CASSFVRTDYEQYF TGTGCCAGCAGCTTTGTTAGGACCGACTACGAGCAGTACTTC
NA NA TRBJ1-2 TRBV7-2 CASSPLPPIYYGYTF TGTGCCAGCAGCCCCCTTCCCCCGATTTACTATGGCTACACCTTC
TRBD1 NA TRBJ1-2 TRBV19 CASRRTGVGYGYTF TGTGCCAGTAGACGGACAGGGGTGGGGTATGGCTACACCTTC
NA NA TRBJ1-2 TRBV5-1 CASSLGGRYTF TGCGCCAGCAGCTTGGGGGGCCGCTACACCTTC
TRBD1 NA TRBJ1-6 TRBV30 CAWSVPRTGRSPLHF TGTGCCTGGAGTGTACCCCGGACAGGGCGTTCACCCCTCCACTTT
NA NA TRBJ1-1 TRBV6-1 CASSEGLAAFF TGTGCCAGCAGTGAAGGGCTGGCAGCTTTCTTT
TRBD1 once TRBJ2-2 TRBV7-2 CASSFGQGNAGELFF TGTGCCAGCAGCTTCGGACAGGGTAACGCCGGGGAGCTGTTTTTT
TRBD1 NA TRBJ1-5 TRBV11-3 CASSHGGQANQPQHF TGTGCCAGCAGCCACGGTGGACAGGCTAATCAGCCCCAGCATTTT
NA few TRBJ2-1 TRBV19 CASSTGLEQFF TGTGCCAGTAGTACCGGCCTAGAGCAGTTCTTC
TRBD1 NA TRBJ2-1 TRBV6-1 CATLRDRQYNEQFF TGTGCCACCCTTAGGGACAGACAATACAATGAGCAGTTCTTC
TRBD1 few TRBJ1-1 TRBV30 CASQGAFTEAFF TGTGCCTCCCAGGGGGCATTTACTGAAGCTTTCTTT
TRBD1 NA TRBJ2-7 TRBV5-6 CASSQVGTGEQYF TGTGCCAGCAGCCAAGTGGGGACAGGAGAGCAGTACTTC
NA NA TRBJ1-4 TRBV25-1 CASSEARGADEKLFF TGTGCCAGCAGTGAGGCGAGGGGCGCGGATGAAAAACTGTTTTTT
TRBD1 NA TRBJ1-4 TRBV4-3 CASSLYQGQGRGKLFF TGCGCCAGCAGCTTATACCAGGGACAGGGCCGGGGAAAACTGTTTTTT
NA NA TRBJ1-4 TRBV7-5 CARSQGQGSEKLFF TGTGCCAGAAGCCAGGGACAGGGGAGTGAAAAACTGTTTTTT
NA NA TRBJ2-3 TRBV18 CASSLSQDTQYF TGTGCCAGCTCACTTAGTCAAGATACGCAGTATTTT
NA NA TRBJ1-1 TRBV29-1 CSVVDLGLGTEAFF TGCAGCGTTGTAGATCTGGGCCTGGGCACTGAAGCTTTCTTT
TRBD1 NA TRBJ2-7 TRBV19 CASSTRDSSYEQYF TGTGCCAGTAGTACTCGGGACAGCTCCTACGAGCAGTACTTC
TRBD1 once TRBJ2-5 TRBV19 CASSFHGQGETQYF TGTGCCAGTAGTTTTCATGGACAGGGAGAGACCCAGTACTTC